This T cell receptor beta chain was sequenced for a study of cytomegalovirus exposure and HLA in healthy donors. Study context: Caucasian-associated ancestry cluster membership applied to approximately 80% of around 400 genotyped donors.

The study ran its PCR with 60 Vbeta and 13 Jbeta primers. The data were produced by immunoSEQ multiplex PCR, yet TCRdb's version contains in-frame clones alone and is incomplete. The data contain roughly 250,000 clones, around two thirds of them seen just once; the ten biggest clones take up around 2%. Study outcomes and limitations: Many donors carried some public TCRs, although rarity characterized most TCR sequences. Association of a missense DCLRE1C variant with TCR beta V- and J-gene trimming was reported in a later analysis. Fewer N-insertions than the approximately 610-donor mean were reportedly shown by an Asian-associated ancestry cluster in a later analysis.

This clone occurred a few times. Its antigen is unknown. Germline values: CDR1 SGHNT, CDR2 YYREEE (reference sequence). This CDR3 region has 14 residues. V was cut by 4 bases and J by 3 bases, with 13 bases left in between. The chain has TRBV5-4 and TRBJ1-2; tentative D call: TRBD1 (5 bases). The TCR comes from a female donor in good health and CMV-seronegative. Material: PBMCs. CDR3 coding DNA: TGTGCCAGCAGCCCCGGACGGGGGGACTATGGCTACACCTTC. Translation gives CASSPGRGDYGYTF.